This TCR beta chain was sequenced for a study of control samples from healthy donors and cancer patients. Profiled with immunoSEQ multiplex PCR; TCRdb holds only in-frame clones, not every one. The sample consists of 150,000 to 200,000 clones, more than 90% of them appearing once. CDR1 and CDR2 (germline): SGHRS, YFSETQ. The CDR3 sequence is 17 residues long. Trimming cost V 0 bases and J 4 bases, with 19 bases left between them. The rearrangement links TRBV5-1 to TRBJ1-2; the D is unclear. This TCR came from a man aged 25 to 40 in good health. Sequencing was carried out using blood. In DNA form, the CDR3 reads TGCGCCAGCAGCTTGGGGTCCCCAGTGGCTCGGGGCTATGGCTACACCTTC. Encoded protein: CASSLGSPVARGYGYTF.